This T cell receptor (beta chain) was retrieved from a study of T cell changes during pregnancy in multiple sclerosis. TCRdb keeps only in-frame clones here, not all; method: immunoSEQ multiplex PCR. The data hold 55,000 to 65,000 clones, with 80% to 95% observed a single time. Between the trimmed V and J ends, which lost 2 bases and 2 bases, there was a span of 12 bases. Germline V gene sequence: CDR1 KGHSH, CDR2 LQKENI. The CDR3 has 16 amino acids. This TCR was recovered from a female donor with multiple sclerosis, enrolled in a pregnancy study. This sample comprised peripheral blood, obtained in the first trimester of pregnancy. The chain has TRBV18 and TRBJ1-4; D may be TRBD1 (5 bases). The CDR3 bases are TGTGCCAGCTCACCAAGGTCGACAGCTACTAATGAAAAACTGTTTTTT. Its protein is CASSPRSTATNEKLFF.